The 14 T cell receptor beta chains given below trace back to one sample, sequenced in a study of CD8+ T cells in alopecia areata. RNA was isolated and reverse transcribed to cDNA, the sequencing template. Data came from immunoSEQ multiplex PCR; TCRdb stores just in-frame clones and leaves some out. The sample carries a few hundred thousand clones, 67% recorded once. The sample consisted of CD4+ T cells sorted from blood, taken at week 0. These receptors were taken from a human donor with alopecia areata.

About this clone itself: The sample holds other DNA sequences that translate to the same CDR3. The rearrangement uses TRBV30 and TRBJ2-1; D is ambiguous. V was cut by 0 bases and J by 10 bases, with 4 bases left in between. Germline values: CDR1 GTSNPN, CDR2 SVGIG (reference sequence). The length of the CDR3 is 10 residues. CDR3 in DNA: TGTGCCTGGAGTGTAGGGGAGCAGTTCTTC. It encodes CAWSVGEQFF.

There are a few counts of this clone. The chain recombines TRBV6-6 with TRBJ2-5; D is undetermined. Germline CDR1 is MNHNY and CDR2 is SVGAGI (reference sequence). The germline V and J ends were trimmed by 7 bases and 4 bases, with 7 bases remaining between them. The CDR3 runs to 11 residues. The CDR3 DNA sequence: TGTGCCAGCATATGGGGAGAGACCCAGTACTTC. Amino acid sequence: CASIWGETQYF.

The chain joins TRBV7-9 to TRBJ1-1; 8 nucleotides align to TRBD1. This CDR3 spans 18 amino acids. The trim removed 5 bases at V and 3 bases at J, leaving 17 bases unmatched. Per the germline V gene, CDR1 is SEHNR and CDR2 is FQNEAQ (reference sequence). CDR3 region: CASSERQGLPLSDTEAFF. The CDR3 coding sequence is TGTGCCAGCAGCGAGCGACAGGGGCTCCCGCTGAGTGACACTGAAGCTTTCTTT.

The V and J genes are TRBV5-4 and TRBJ2-2; 7 positions match TRBD2. The V segment lost 0 bases and the J segment 7 bases; nucleotides outside the gene matches: 9. The V gene's germline CDR1 is SGHNT and CDR2 YYREEE (reference sequence). CDR3 length equals 16 residues. This CDR3 reads CASSLAAGSHVGELFF. In nucleotides, the CDR3 is TGTGCCAGCAGCTTGGCAGCGGGGTCTCATGTCGGGGAGCTGTTTTTT.

The chain carries TRBV11-2 and TRBJ2-5; D unresolved. The CDR3 contains 14 residues. Looked up from germline, CDR1 is SGHAT and CDR2 is FQNNGV. The V and J ends lost 2 bases and 1 base respectively, with 8 bases between them. Here the CDR3 DNA reads TGTGCCAGCAGCTTACGTGGCCTCCAAGAGACCCAGTACTTC. It codes for CASSLRGLQETQYF.

This clone has more than one count but fewer than ten. The genes are TRBV29-1 and TRBJ2-5; maybe TRBD2 (5 bases). V was pared by 5 bases and J by 2 bases, with 12 bases between. The CDR3 covers 13 residues. CDR1 is SQVTM and CDR2 is ANQGSEA in the germline V gene. The chain's CDR3 is CSVYRRGQETQYF. CDR3 bases: TGCAGCGTTTATCGGAGAGGGCAAGAGACCCAGTACTTC.

This sequence joins TRBV30 and TRBJ1-5; no definite D call. The germline V and J ends were trimmed by 2 bases and 3 bases, with 11 bases remaining between them. The CDR3 runs 14 residues. Germline-derived CDR1 and CDR2 are GTSNPN and SVGIG (reference sequence). The CDR3 region is CAWSYHRDNQPQHF. In DNA, the CDR3 is TGTGCCTGGAGTTACCACCGGGACAATCAGCCCCAGCATTTT.

The chain is built from TRBV30 and TRBJ1-1; the D is unclear. Germline CDR1 and CDR2: GTSNPN and SVGIG (reference sequence). This CDR3 region has 13 residues. Trimming shortened V by 0 bases and J by 4 bases, and 9 bases separated the two germline ends. CDR3 DNA: TGTGCCTGGAGTGTACAAGAGAGCACTGAAGCTTTCTTT. It translates to CAWSVQESTEAFF.

In the case of this clone: At the DNA level, this CDR3 is encoded by other sequences in the same sample as well. The chain carries TRBV29-1 and TRBJ1-1; the D is unclear. This CDR3 is 10 amino acids long. The V end lost 7 bases, the J end lost 1 base, and 4 bases lay between the germline ends. Per the germline V gene, CDR1 is SQVTM and CDR2 is ANQGSEA. DNA for the CDR3: TGCAGCGCAGAGAACACTGAAGCTTTCTTT. This translates into CSAENTEAFF. Filled out from reference TRBV29-1 and TRBJ1-1, the complete variable domain reads SAVISQKPSRDICQRGTSLTIQCQVDSQVTMMFWYRQQPGQSLTLIATANQGSEATYESGFVIDKFPISRPNLTFSTLTVSNMSPEDSSIYLCSAENTEAFFGQGTRLTVV.

The chain links TRBV11-2 to TRBJ2-3; TRBD2 is a possible D gene (5 bases). The CDR3 extends over 15 amino acids. Germline lookup yields CDR1 SGHAT and CDR2 FQNNGV. V was trimmed by 1 base and J by 7 bases, leaving 15 bases between them. CDR3 protein: CASSLVRTGDHTQYF. DNA for the CDR3: TGTGCCAGCAGCTTAGTAAGGACCGGGGATCATACGCAGTATTTT.

In this sample, this clone turned up a few times. The rearrangement joins TRBV7-9 to TRBJ1-4; D gene uncertain. V was cut by 2 bases and J by 6 bases, with 4 bases left in between. Germline CDR1 reads SEHNR; CDR2 reads FQNEAQ (reference sequence). The CDR3 contains 12 residues. CDR3 nucleotides: TGTGCCAGCAGCTTAACGGATGAAAAACTGTTTTTT. Its protein product is CASSLTDEKLFF.

The V and J genes are TRBV5-4 and TRBJ1-2, with D unclear. The CDR3 contains 13 residues. Deletions cut 3 bases from V and 4 bases from J, with 10 bases between. Germline assignment: CDR1 SGHNT and CDR2 YYREEE (reference sequence). DNA for the CDR3: TGTGCCAGCAGCTCGGGGAGTCCCTATGGCTACACCTTC. This sequence encodes CASSSGSPYGYTF.

The V and J genes are TRBV7-2 and TRBJ2-2; D gene ambiguous. Trimming took off 1 base at V and 13 bases at J, with 13 bases between the two ends. The V gene's germline CDR1 is SGHTA and CDR2 FQGNSA. There are 13 residues in the CDR3. The CDR3 DNA sequence: TGTGCCAGCAGCTTAGTCCCCTATCTAGGGCTGTTTTTT. Amino acids: CASSLVPYLGLFF.

In DNA, the CDR3 is TGTGCCAGCAGCCATCCATTGAGGGCGCATGGCACAGATACGCAGTATTTT. This codes for CASSHPLRAHGTDTQYF. The chain combines TRBV4-2 with TRBJ2-3; the D gene is possibly TRBD2 (5 bases). Trimming cost V 3 bases and J 1 base, with 17 bases left between them. The V gene's germline CDR1 is LGHNA and CDR2 YNFKEQ. The CDR3 contains 17 residues.